The rows below give T cell receptor beta chains drawn from one sample of a study of cytomegalovirus exposure and HLA in healthy donors. Method: immunoSEQ multiplex PCR; TCRdb's copy keeps in-frame clones and lacks some. The table records roughly 110,000 clones, 71% of them present only once. The sample consisted of PBMCs. All receptors derive from a female donor in good health and CMV-seronegative. Both conserved end residues are part of each CDR3. The D gene is left open where the match is weak. A clone size is listed for some rows: how often the clone was seen (once, few, many), or a class if it is expanded.

j_gene,d_gene,v_gene,abundance,CDR3nt,CDR3aa
TRBJ1-5,.,TRBV28,.,TGTGCCAGTCACACCGACAGCATAATAGATAGCAATCAGCCCCAGCATTTT,CASHTDSIIDSNQPQHF
TRBJ2-7,TRBD1,TRBV7-9,once,TGTGCCAGCAGCTTTTTTAGGGGGCTTGGTCCCCTTCGCGAGCAGTACTTC,CASSFFRGLGPLREQYF
TRBJ2-4,.,TRBV9,once,TGTGCCAGCAGCGCGTACGGAGGTCAGACTGACATTCAGTACTTC,CASSAYGGQTDIQYF
TRBJ2-7,TRBD2,TRBV2,.,TGTGCCAGCAGTGAACTAGCGGGAGTCTCCTACGAGCAGTACTTC,CASSELAGVSYEQYF
TRBJ1-3,.,TRBV9,.,TGTGCCAGCAGCGGAACAGTGCCTGGAAACACCATATATTTT,CASSGTVPGNTIYF
TRBJ1-5,.,TRBV9,.,TGTGCCAGCAGCGTTACAGGAAACAATCAGCCCCAGCATTTT,CASSVTGNNQPQHF
TRBJ2-7,TRBD1,TRBV28,.,TGTGCCAGCAGTCTAGGACAGGGAAGGAAGGGCGAGCAGTACTTC,CASSLGQGRKGEQYF
TRBJ2-7,.,TRBV5-8,.,TGTGCCAGCAGCTTTGGGACAAGCTCCTACGAGCAGTACTTC,CASSFGTSSYEQYF
TRBJ2-7,TRBD2,TRBV4-1,.,TGCGCCAGCAGCCAAGGGGGACTAGCAGGTTACGAGCAGTACTTC,CASSQGGLAGYEQYF
TRBJ2-5,TRBD2,TRBV9,.,TGTGCCAGCAGCGTAGGAGGGGGACTAGCGGTTGAGACCCAGTACTTC,CASSVGGGLAVETQYF
TRBJ2-1,TRBD2,TRBV14,.,TGTGCCAGCAGCGGGAGGGCGGGTTACAATGAGCAGTTCTTC,CASSGRAGYNEQFF
TRBJ1-2,.,TRBV5-8,.,TGTGCCAGCAGCTTGGGAAGGGCCCTGGACAGAAAGTATGGCTACACCTTC,CASSLGRALDRKYGYTF
TRBJ1-2,.,TRBV11-3,.,TGTGCCAGCAGCCGCAGTCGGGAGGCCGATGGCTACACCTTC,CASSRSREADGYTF
TRBJ1-1,.,TRBV4-2,.,TGTGCCAGCAGCCAAGCCGGGGGAGACGGGAACACTGAAGCTTTCTTT,CASSQAGGDGNTEAFF
TRBJ1-2,.,TRBV30,.,TGTGCCTGGACCCGTGGAGGGGGAGGGAGCGGCTACACCTTC,CAWTRGGGGSGYTF
TRBJ2-5,.,TRBV5-1,few,TGCGCCAGCAGCGTCCTACAGGAGCCCCATCAAGAGACCCAGTACTTC,CASSVLQEPHQETQYF
TRBJ2-1,.,TRBV7-3,.,TGTGCCAGCAGCTTAACCCGGGGATCCTACAATGAGCAGTTCTTC,CASSLTRGSYNEQFF
TRBJ1-6,.,TRBV6-1,few,TGTGCCAGCAGTGACCGGCAGGGAAATTCACCCCTCCACTTT,CASSDRQGNSPLHF
TRBJ2-5,.,TRBV6-1,.,TGTGCCAGCAGTGAAATTGGACTTCTGGTGGAGACCCAGTACTTC,CASSEIGLLVETQYF
TRBJ2-7,TRBD2,TRBV11-2,.,TGTGCCAGCAGCACAATAGCGGGAGAGGAAACCTACGAGCAGTACTTC,CASSTIAGEETYEQYF
TRBJ1-5,TRBD1,TRBV30,.,TGTGCCTGGAGTGTGGGGGGACAGGCCCATCAGCCCCAGCATTTT,CAWSVGGQAHQPQHF
TRBJ2-1,TRBD2,TRBV11-2,.,TGTGCCAGCAGCGACCTAGCGGGGGTTTACAATGAGCAGTTCTTC,CASSDLAGVYNEQFF
TRBJ1-1,.,TRBV7-6,.,TGTGCCAGCAGCGCCTCAGCCGGACTGCACACTGAAGCTTTCTTT,CASSASAGLHTEAFF
TRBJ2-7,.,TRBV28,.,TGTGCCAGCAGTCCCTCCCGACAGGCCAGGCGGTACTTC,CASSPSRQARRYF
TRBJ1-1,.,TRBV2,.,TGTGCCAGCACCGAGGGGGTTTTTGGGGGCACTGAAGCTTTCTTT,CASTEGVFGGTEAFF
TRBJ2-2,TRBD1,TRBV7-3,few,TGTGCCAGCAGACCGGGACAGGGGAACACCGGGGAGCTGTTTTTT,CASRPGQGNTGELFF
TRBJ2-3,TRBD2,TRBV5-6,.,TGTGCCAGCAGCTTGGAGGGACTAGTAAAAGATACGCAGTATTTT,CASSLEGLVKDTQYF
TRBJ2-2,.,TRBV5-5,few,TGTGCCAGCAGCTTGCGACTAGGGACCTTCGCCGGGGAGCTGTTTTTT,CASSLRLGTFAGELFF
TRBJ2-1,TRBD2,TRBV5-1,once,TGCGCCAGCAGCCCGGGGGTGACTAGCGGGTATATAGAGCAGTTCTTC,CASSPGVTSGYIEQFF
TRBJ2-7,.,TRBV11-2,.,TGTGCCAGCAGACCCAACTCCGGGGACACTATACTTTACGAGCAGTACTTC,CASRPNSGDTILYEQYF
TRBJ1-5,.,TRBV28,.,TGTGCCAGCAGTTTATTGGTAGGGGATGCCGGCAATCAGCCCCAGCATTTT,CASSLLVGDAGNQPQHF
TRBJ2-7,.,TRBV7-8,.,TGTGCCAGCAGCACAGCCAGGATGTACGAGCAGTACTTC,CASSTARMYEQYF